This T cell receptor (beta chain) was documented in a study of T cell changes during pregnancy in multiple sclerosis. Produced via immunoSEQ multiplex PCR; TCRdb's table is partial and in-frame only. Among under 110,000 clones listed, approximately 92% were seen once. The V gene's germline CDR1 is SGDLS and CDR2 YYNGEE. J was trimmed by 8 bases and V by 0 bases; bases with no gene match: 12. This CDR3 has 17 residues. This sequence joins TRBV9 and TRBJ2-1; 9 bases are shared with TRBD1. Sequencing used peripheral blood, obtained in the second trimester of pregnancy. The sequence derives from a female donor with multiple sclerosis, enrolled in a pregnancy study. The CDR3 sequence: CASSVVPGTGRKDEQFF. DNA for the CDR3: TGTGCCAGCAGCGTAGTCCCCGGGACAGGGCGGAAGGATGAGCAGTTCTTC. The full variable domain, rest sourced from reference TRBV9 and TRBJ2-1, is DSGVTQTPKHLITATGQRVTLRCSPRSGDLSVYWYQQSLDQGLQFLIQYYNGEERAKGNILERFSAQQFPDLHSELNLSSLELGDSALYFCASSVVPGTGRKDEQFFGPGTRLTVL.